These 5 T cell receptor beta chains were all obtained from the same sample, sequenced in a study of radiotherapy plus CTLA-4 blockade in lung cancer. Sequenced by immunoSEQ multiplex PCR; TCRdb stores in-frame clones only, minus some. The sample has 45,000 or so clones; 65% to 85% are singletons. Specimen: peripheral blood, collected from a patient treated with radiotherapy plus ipilimumab. Source of these receptors: a human donor with non-small cell lung cancer who had stable disease on radiotherapy plus ipilimumab.

The rearrangement links TRBV10-3 to TRBJ1-1, with D tentatively TRBD1 (6 bases). In germline, CDR1 is ENHRY, CDR2 SYGVKD. The germline V and J ends were trimmed by 7 bases and 0 bases, with 12 bases remaining between them. The CDR3 is made up of 14 amino acids. The chain's CDR3 is CAITREGVNTEAFF. The CDR3 nucleotides are TGTGCCATCACTAGGGAGGGGGTGAACACTGAAGCTTTCTTT.

The V gene is TRBV10-3, the J gene TRBJ1-6; no definite D call. CDR1 ENHRY and CDR2 SYGVKD come from the germline V gene. Trimming removed 6 bases from V and 0 bases from J, with 6 bases in between. This CDR3 spans 14 amino acids. CDR3 sequence: CAIRGNSYNSPLHF. CDR3 DNA sequence: TGTGCCATCAGGGGTAACTCCTATAATTCACCCCTCCACTTT.

This clone appeared a few times. The V gene is TRBV6-5, the J gene TRBJ2-1; 13 nucleotides align to TRBD2. V was pared by 9 bases and J by 2 bases, with 4 bases of the junction left unmatched. This CDR3 has 15 amino acids. Germline lookup yields CDR1 MNHEY and CDR2 SVGAGI. The CDR3 reads CASLTSGGPYNEQFF. DNA for the CDR3: TGTGCCAGTTTGACTAGCGGGGGGCCCTACAATGAGCAGTTCTTC.

This clone was seen only a few times. The chain combines TRBV10-3 with TRBJ1-3, with D tentatively TRBD1 (6 bases). Trimming stripped 0 bases from V and 4 bases from J, with 7 bases between. The germline CDR1 and CDR2 sequences are ENHRY and SYGVKD. This CDR3 is built from 14 residues. The chain's CDR3 is CAISESTGGNTIYF. The CDR3, as DNA: TGTGCCATCAGTGAGTCGACAGGCGGAAACACCATATATTTT.

The J gene is TRBJ2-3, the V gene TRBV9; 8 nucleotides line up with TRBD2. The CDR3 has 17 residues. The germline CDR1 and CDR2 sequences are SGDLS and YYNGEE. The ends lost 3 bases at V and 2 bases at J; junction bases unmatched: 11. In DNA form, the CDR3 reads TGTGCCAGCAGCGCCCGCGGGGGTAGCGGGGCCACAGATACGCAGTATTTT. Protein: CASSARGGSGATDTQYF.